The present TCR beta chain was sequenced within a study of blood T cell repertoires in COVID-19 (dated by TCRdb to 2019 to 2021). Broadly, across the study: Samples from collaborators originated in the United States, Italy and Spain and spanned both the acute and convalescent phases of COVID-19. The dataset comprised deeply sampled blood TCRbeta repertoires from subjects exposed to, actively infected with, or recovered from COVID-19. Samples came from the ongoing ImmuneRACE study (first 160 participants) plus 1,254 subjects from 6 global collaborators. The material from the prospective study consisted of cDNA or gDNA derived from T cells, B-cell-depleted T cells, or PBMCs. A de-identified subject ID, COVID-19 status, age in years and sex were almost always included in the sample metadata. HLA class I and class II types, where available, came from metadata supplied by the sample provider rather than from assay-based typing. The repertoires were released in a freely available public database intended as a resource for research on the immune response to SARS-CoV-2.

Whole blood was collected in K2EDTA tubes by collaborating institutions according to the institutions' own protocols. For TCRbeta analysis, collaborator samples were shipped as frozen whole blood, as isolated PBMCs, or as DNA extracted from either sample type. The investigation overall reported the following: How much clinical and demographic metadata was included differed by source and by participant, and the metadata was provided uncurated.

TCRbeta CDR3 regions were amplified from genomic DNA by means of the immunoSEQ Assay, a bias-controlled multiplex PCR. On the study's bioinformatics: Nucleated cell counts per sample were estimated from amplification of reference gene primers within the assay. To quantify the absolute abundance of each unique TCRbeta CDR3 rearrangement, sequence reads were collapsed and filtered. For each sample, productive Simpson clonality was calculated as the square root of Simpson's diversity index across productive rearrangements. The table was pulled from immuneACCESS by TCRdb, which kept in-frame rearrangements only. Such tables lose some clones; where checked, under half of the loss comes from unresolved V genes, and the rest has no known cause. Clone size and the V and J calls come from that table; the DNA yielded D and trimming. The sample data list 150,000 to 200,000 clones, and roughly 87% of these were observed just once. Together, the top ten hold approximately 8.7% of the sample.

Note on this clone: Its binding antigen is unknown. No base qualities exist here, and no much larger clone lies one base off it.

CDR3 length: 17 amino acids, cysteine to phenylalanine. Only the CDR3 region is kept as DNA, spanning 51 bases read in frame from base 1. Trimmed from V: 1 base; trimmed from J: 1 base; junction bases lacking a gene match: 3. CDR1 and CDR2 (SGHTA, FQGNSA) derive from the germline V gene. The sequence is built from TRBV7-2 and TRBJ2-3; TRBD2 fits 12 bases in the junction. This sequence originates from a woman aged 70 to 79 with acute or convalescent COVID-19. The sample comprised peripheral blood. Read as DNA, the sequence is TGTGCCAGCAGCTTAGTGTGGACTAGCGGGGGCACAGATACGCAGTATTTT. This yields the protein CASSLVWTSGGTDTQYF.